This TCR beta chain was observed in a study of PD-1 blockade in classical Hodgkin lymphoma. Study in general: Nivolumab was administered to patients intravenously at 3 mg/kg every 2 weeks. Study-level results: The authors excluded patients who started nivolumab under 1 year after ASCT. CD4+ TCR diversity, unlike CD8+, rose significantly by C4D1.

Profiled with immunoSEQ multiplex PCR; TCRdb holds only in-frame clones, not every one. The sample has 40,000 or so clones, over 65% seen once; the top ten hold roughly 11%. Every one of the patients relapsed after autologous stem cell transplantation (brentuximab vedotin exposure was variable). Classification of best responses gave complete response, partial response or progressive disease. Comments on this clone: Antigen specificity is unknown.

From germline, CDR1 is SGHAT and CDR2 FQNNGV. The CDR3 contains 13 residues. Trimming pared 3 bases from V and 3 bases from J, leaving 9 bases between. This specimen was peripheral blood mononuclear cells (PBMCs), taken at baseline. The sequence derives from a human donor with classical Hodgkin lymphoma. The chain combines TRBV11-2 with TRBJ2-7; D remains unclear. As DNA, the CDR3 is TGTGCCAGCAGCTTCCGGACGCTCTACGAGCAGTACTTC. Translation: CASSFRTLYEQYF.